This T cell receptor beta chain is drawn from a study of T cells in Graves' hyperthyroidism and ophthalmopathy. Study context: Peripheral blood specimens were obtained at initial diagnosis, prior to any treatment. Whole-study findings and limits: Within blood appeared most thyroid clonotypes that had expanded above 0.001.

The CDR3 runs 11 residues. Germline loops: CDR1 SGHVS, CDR2 FQNEAQ. Between the trimmed V and J ends, which lost 4 bases and 10 bases, there was a span of 10 bases. Individuals with ophthalmopathy presented a Clinical Activity Score of at least 3, a NOSPECS grade of at least 4 and a duration under 3 months. TCR beta CDR3 regions were amplified from RNA transcripts. The HTBI primer set was used in a first-round RT-PCR of the TCR CDR3. MiXCR was run by TCRdb on the multiplex PCR reads, yielding one entry per CDR3 protein. The table includes about 270,000 distinct CDR3 sequences, about 25% detected once. Comment on this clonotype: Its antigen is undetermined.

The sequenced sample consisted of blood. The sequence came from a woman in her forties with Graves' ophthalmopathy. The rearrangement joins TRBV7-8 to TRBJ1-1; D is unresolved. The CDR3: CASSSLRGAFF. CDR3 nucleotide sequence: TGTGCCAGCAGCTCGCTACGAGGAGCTTTCTTT. Full variable domain (remainder filled in from reference TRBV7-8 and TRBJ1-1): GAGVSQSPRYKVAKRGQDVALRCDPISGHVSLFWYQQALGQGPEFLTYFQNEAQLDKSGLPSDRFFAERPEGSVSTLKIQRTQQEDSAVYLCASSSLRGAFFGQGTRLTVV.